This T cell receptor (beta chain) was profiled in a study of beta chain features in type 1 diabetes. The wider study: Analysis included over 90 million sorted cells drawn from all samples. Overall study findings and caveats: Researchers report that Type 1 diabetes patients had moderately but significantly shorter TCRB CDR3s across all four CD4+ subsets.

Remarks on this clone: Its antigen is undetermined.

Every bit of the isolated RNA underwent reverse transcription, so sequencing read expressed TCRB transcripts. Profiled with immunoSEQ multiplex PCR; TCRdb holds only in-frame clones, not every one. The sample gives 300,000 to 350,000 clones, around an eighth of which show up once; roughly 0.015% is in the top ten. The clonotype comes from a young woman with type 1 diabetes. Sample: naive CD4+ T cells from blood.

CDR3 protein: CASSSPSGTYEQYF. CDR3 in DNA: TGTGCCAGCAGCTCTCCGTCTGGCACCTACGAGCAGTACTTC. This sequence joins TRBV28 and TRBJ2-7; no definite D call. CDR3 length: 14 residues. The germline CDR1 and CDR2 sequences are MDHEN and SYDVKM. The V end was cut by 6 bases, the J end by 2 bases, with 14 bases between.